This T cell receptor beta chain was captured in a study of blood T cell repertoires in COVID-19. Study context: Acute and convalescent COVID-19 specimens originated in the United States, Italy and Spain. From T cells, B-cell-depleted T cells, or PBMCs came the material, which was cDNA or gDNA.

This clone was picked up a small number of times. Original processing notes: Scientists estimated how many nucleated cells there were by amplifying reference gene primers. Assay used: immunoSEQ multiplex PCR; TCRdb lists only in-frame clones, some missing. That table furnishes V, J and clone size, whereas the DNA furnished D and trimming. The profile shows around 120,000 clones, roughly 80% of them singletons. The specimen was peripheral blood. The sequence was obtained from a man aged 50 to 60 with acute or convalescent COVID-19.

CDR3 amino acids: CASSAGLTEAFF. CDR3 sequence (DNA): TGTGCCAGCAGTGCGGGACTCACTGAAGCTTTCTTT. The chain is built from TRBV12-3 or TRBV12-4 and TRBJ1-1; a possible D gene is TRBD1 (5 bases). Trimming stripped 5 bases from V and 4 bases from J, with 8 bases between. The CDR3 extends over 12 amino acids.